The 15 T cell receptor beta chains given below trace back to one sample, sequenced in a study of T cell responses to AZD1222 COVID-19 vaccine. Generated by immunoSEQ multiplex PCR, the TCRdb table keeps only in-frame clones and is missing some. The sample contains about 150,000 clones, around 94% of which appear only once. Sequences were derived from peripheral blood, sampled on day 0 of AZD1222 vaccination. These receptor sequences come from an adult in good health.

The chain uses TRBV6-1 and TRBJ1-1; D possibly corresponds to TRBD1 (5 bases). The germline CDR1 and CDR2 sequences are MNHNS and SASEGT. With 2 bases removed from V and 1 base from J, the gap between germline ends came to 11 bases. This CDR3 contains 15 residues. The CDR3 here is CASSEQGRKNTEAFF. The DNA of the CDR3 is TGTGCCAGCAGTGAACAGGGCCGGAAGAACACTGAAGCTTTCTTT.

V gene TRBV7-8 combines with J gene TRBJ2-5, with a possible D match to TRBD2 (6 bases). This CDR3 is built from 14 residues. The V end lost 1 base, the J end lost 4 bases, and 10 bases lay between the germline ends. Germline values: CDR1 SGHVS, CDR2 FQNEAQ. The CDR3 loop is CASSLEGRIETQYF. CDR3 DNA: TGTGCCAGCAGCTTAGAGGGGAGGATAGAGACCCAGTACTTC.

V is TRBV6-5 and J is TRBJ1-1; 10 nucleotides line up with TRBD1. Per germline, CDR1 MNHEY and CDR2 SVGAGI. Trimming took 2 bases from V and 4 from J; bases not matched to a gene: 4. The CDR3 spans 15 residues. The CDR3 reads CASSYPGQGTTEAFF. The CDR3 coding sequence is TGTGCCAGCAGTTACCCGGGACAGGGGACCACTGAAGCTTTCTTT.

Concerning this clone itself: Within the sample, other DNA sequences also encode this same CDR3. V is TRBV2 and J is TRBJ1-5; 7 bases are a match to TRBD1. The germline gives CDR1 SNHLY, CDR2 FYNNEI. The trim removed 6 bases at V and 2 bases at J, leaving 4 bases unmatched. The CDR3 is 14 residues long. CDR3 residues: CASSGTGGNQPQHF. CDR3 sequence (DNA): TGTGCCAGCAGCGGAACAGGGGGCAATCAGCCCCAGCATTTT.

This sequence joins TRBV4-1 and TRBJ2-1, with TRBD2 matching over 7 bases. Germline CDR1 is MGHRA and CDR2 is YSYEKL. The V gene end was trimmed by 4 bases and the J gene end by 0 bases; junction bases not matched to a gene: 6. The CDR3 covers 16 residues. CDR3: CASSRLAGVSYNEQFF. The CDR3 DNA sequence: TGCGCCAGCAGCCGCCTTGCGGGGGTCTCCTACAATGAGCAGTTCTTC.

This clone has only one observation. The rearrangement joins TRBV12-3 or TRBV12-4 to TRBJ1-1; D is possibly TRBD1 (5 bases). This CDR3 is 13 amino acids long. V was shortened by 5 bases and J by 0 bases, with 7 bases between the two germline ends. The CDR3 DNA reads TGTGCCAGCAGTCAACAGGTGAACACTGAAGCTTTCTTT. This encodes CASSQQVNTEAFF.

V is TRBV23-1 and J is TRBJ2-7, with D hard to call. TRBV23-1 is designated an ORF whose function remains uncertain. This CDR3 is built from 15 residues. V was trimmed by 4 bases and J by 3 bases, leaving 16 bases between them. The CDR3 is CASSPPSRRRYEQYV. The CDR3 bases are TGCGCCAGCAGTCCTCCCTCCAGGAGACGCTACGAGCAGTACGTC.

The V call is TRBV24-1, the J call TRBJ2-7, with D uncertain. The CDR3 is made up of 13 amino acids. V was trimmed by 11 bases and J by 1 base, leaving 14 bases between them. The germline V gene has CDR1 KGHDR and CDR2 SFDVKD. CDR3 amino acids: CARTTDGSYEQYV. The DNA for the CDR3 is TGTGCCAGGACGACCGACGGGTCCTACGAGCAGTACGTC.

V usage is TRBV19 and J usage is TRBJ2-5; D not resolved. CDR1 is LNHDA and CDR2 is SQIVND in the germline V gene (reference sequence). V was pared by 5 bases and J by 1 base, with 8 bases between. The CDR3 totals 13 residues. The CDR3 region is CASSSNGQETQYF. The CDR3 bases are TGTGCCAGTAGTTCAAATGGCCAAGAGACCCAGTACTTC.

The J gene is TRBJ1-5, the V gene TRBV7-8; weak D call: TRBD1 (6 bases). CDR3 length equals 15 residues. CDR1 SGHVS and CDR2 FQNEAQ come from the germline V gene. V lost 2 bases and J 6 bases, leaving 14 bases between the germline ends. Here the CDR3 DNA reads TGTGCCAGCAGCTTAAGTAGGGGGGTTCGTCAGCCCCAGCATTTT. Translation gives CASSLSRGVRQPQHF.

CDR3 sequence reads: CASSLTGGPRGYTF. CDR3 nucleotides: TGTGCCAGCAGCCTGACAGGGGGCCCTCGGGGCTACACCTTC. V gene TRBV3-1 (or the pseudogene TRBV3-2) combines with J gene TRBJ1-2; 10 nucleotides agree with TRBD1. J gave up 8 bases and V 4 bases, and 7 bases lay outside the gene matches. CDR1 is LGHDT, CDR2 YNNKEL, per germline (reference sequence). The CDR3 is 14 residues long.

V gene TRBV19 combines with J gene TRBJ2-7; D call uncertain. Per the germline V gene, CDR1 is LNHDA and CDR2 is SQIVND (reference sequence). The CDR3 has 15 amino acids. With 6 bases removed from V and 3 bases from J, the gap between germline ends came to 18 bases. The CDR3 DNA is TGTGCCAGTAGAGAAAGACACCTCACCCACTACGAGCAGTACGTC. Its translation is CASRERHLTHYEQYV.

The chain joins TRBV29-1 to TRBJ2-1; 8 bases line up with TRBD2. Germline V CDR1 and CDR2: SQVTM, ANQGSEA. CDR3 size: 15 residues. The ends lost 5 bases at V and 3 bases at J; junction bases unmatched: 9. Here the CDR3 reads CSVRGGPLYYNEQFF. The CDR3 bases are TGCAGCGTTCGGGGGGGACCACTATACTACAATGAGCAGTTCTTC.

The chain carries TRBV6-5 and TRBJ1-1; D unclear. Germline V CDR1 and CDR2: MNHEY, SVGAGI. The V and J ends lost 6 bases and 1 base respectively, with 9 bases between them. The CDR3 runs 13 residues. The CDR3 spells CASRTTQNTEAFF. For the CDR3, the DNA is TGTGCCAGCAGGACAACACAGAACACTGAAGCTTTCTTT.

V usage is TRBV29-1 and J usage is TRBJ1-2, with D hard to call. The germline V gene has CDR1 SQVTM and CDR2 ANQGSEA. This CDR3 has 8 residues. Trimming shortened V by 3 bases and J by 13 bases, and 6 bases separated the two germline ends. In nucleotides, the CDR3 is TGCAGCGTTGACCGCCGCACCTTC. Its protein product is CSVDRRTF.